The 27 T cell receptor beta chains in this list originate from one sample, sequenced in a study of T cells in Graves' hyperthyroidism and ophthalmopathy. Amplification targeted TCR beta CDR3 regions from RNA transcripts. In the first-round RT-PCR of the TCR CDR3, the HTBI primer set was used. TCRdb ran MiXCR on the multiplex PCR reads and lists one entry per CDR3 protein. The repertoire holds roughly 500,000 distinct CDR3 sequences, with roughly 23% as singletons. Sequenced: blood. All receptors derive from a woman between 70 and 85 years old with Graves' ophthalmopathy.

This clonotype showed up just a few times. In DNA form, the CDR3 reads TGCAGTGCTAGCCGGGGGACAGATACGCAGTATTTT. It is translated as CSASRGTDTQYF. The rearrangement links TRBV20-1 to TRBJ2-3; D is perhaps TRBD2 (6 bases). CDR3 length: 12 amino acids. Germline V gene data show CDR1 as DFQATT and CDR2 as SNEGSKA (reference sequence). V was pared by 3 bases and J by 3 bases, with 7 bases between.

This clonotype was found a few times. The chain is built from TRBV3-1 and TRBJ1-6; D uncertain. This CDR3 is 13 amino acids long. CDR1 LGHDT and CDR2 YNNKEL come from the germline V gene (reference sequence). Trimming pared 2 bases from V and 10 bases from J, leaving 9 bases between. The CDR3 DNA sequence: TGTGCCAGCAGCCAATTGTTGGGATCACCCCTCCACTTT. This encodes CASSQLLGSPLHF.

This clonotype was counted at least ten times. J is TRBJ2-7 and V is TRBV11-2, with unresolved D. The V and J ends lost 0 bases and 0 bases respectively, with 6 bases between them. Germline values: CDR1 SGHAT, CDR2 FQNNGV. This CDR3 contains 14 residues. CDR3 DNA sequence: TGTGCCAGCAGCTTAGATTACAGCTCCTACGAGCAGTACTTC. It yields the protein CASSLDYSSYEQYF.

This clonotype has just a few counts. The CDR3 bases are TGCAGTGCTAGAGGAGGGACAGTCAATCAGCCCCAGCATTTT. Its protein product is CSARGGTVNQPQHF. The gene calls are TRBV20-1 and TRBJ1-5, with 7 bases fitting TRBD1. V dropped 1 base and J dropped 3; count of bases not matched to a gene: 3. The germline V gene has CDR1 DFQATT and CDR2 SNEGSKA (reference sequence). The CDR3 is made up of 14 amino acids.

This clonotype was seen more than once but under ten times. V is TRBV6-1 and J is TRBJ1-4; 9 positions match TRBD1. Germline-derived CDR1 and CDR2 are MNHNS and SASEGT. The CDR3 is 15 residues long. V shed 5 bases and J 7 bases; nucleotides not matched to a gene: 8. The DNA of the CDR3 is TGTGCCAGCAGTTTAGACAGGGGGGGGGGTGAAAAACTGTTTTTT. This encodes CASSLDRGGGEKLFF.

This chain links TRBV6-1 with TRBJ2-7; 8 positions match TRBD1. The CDR3 is 14 residues long. In germline, CDR1 is MNHNS, CDR2 SASEGT. V lost 5 bases to trimming and J lost 3 bases; unmatched junction nucleotides: 6. The CDR3 spells CASSIRGQDYEQYF. Here the CDR3 DNA reads TGTGCCAGCAGTATACGGGGACAGGACTACGAGCAGTACTTC.

This clonotype occurred many times. This chain joins TRBV28 and TRBJ2-1; TRBD2 aligns across 7 bases. This CDR3 spans 14 amino acids. Germline V lookup: CDR1 MDHEN, CDR2 SYDVKM. V shed 6 bases, J shed 7 bases, and the junction held 9 bases outside the gene matches. CDR3: CASRGRVIRNEQFF. Here the CDR3 DNA reads TGTGCCAGCAGGGGGAGGGTTATCCGTAATGAGCAGTTCTTC.

This chain joins TRBV30 and TRBJ2-7, with D perhaps matching TRBD1 (8 bases). V was clipped by 6 bases and J by 3 bases, with 18 bases between them. The CDR3 consists of 14 residues. Germline loops: CDR1 GTSNPN, CDR2 SVGIG (reference sequence). CDR3 in amino acids: CACTQGGGGYEQYF. CDR3 nucleotides: TGTGCCTGCACACAGGGGGGGGGTGGCTACGAGCAGTACTTC.

The gene calls are TRBV2 and TRBJ1-1; 7 positions agree with TRBD1. V was pared by 1 base and J by 1 base, with 0 bases of the junction left unmatched. Germline V gene data show CDR1 as SNHLY and CDR2 as FYNNEI. The CDR3 is made up of 14 amino acids. The CDR3 DNA reads as TGTGCCAGCAGTGAAGACAGGGGGAACACTGAAGCTTTCTTT. It translates to CASSEDRGNTEAFF.

The chain joins TRBV19 to TRBJ2-1; D is possibly TRBD2 (5 bases). The CDR3 sequence is 12 residues long. Looked up from germline, CDR1 is LNHDA and CDR2 is SQIVND (reference sequence). The V gene lost 3 bases and the J gene lost 8 bases, with 8 bases spanning the gap. The CDR3 DNA follows: TGTGCCAGTAGTATCCCCGGGGATGAGCAGTTCTTC. Translating it yields CASSIPGDEQFF.

This clonotype has just a few counts. The chain links TRBV7-2 to TRBJ1-1; D might be TRBD1 (5 bases). Germline lookup yields CDR1 SGHTA and CDR2 FQGNSA. The germline V and J ends were trimmed by 2 bases and 4 bases, with 14 bases remaining between them. CDR3 length equals 15 residues. The CDR3 loop reads CASSLPGGLGTEAFF. Written as DNA, the CDR3 is TGTGCCAGCAGCTTACCGGGGGGGTTAGGCACTGAAGCTTTCTTT.

Comments on this clonotype: The junction shows a germline mismatch at one end, possibly a read error. The V gene is TRBV7-2, the J gene TRBJ1-4; D call uncertain. The CDR3 is 14 residues long. Germline assignment: CDR1 SGHTA and CDR2 FQGNSA. The CDR3 DNA reads as TGTGTCAGCAGCCCTCAAACAACTAATGAAAAACTGTTTTTT. The encoded protein is CVSSPQTTNEKLFF.

This clonotype was observed a handful of times. The rearrangement uses TRBV19 and TRBJ1-1; D remains unclear. Germline V CDR1 and CDR2: LNHDA, SQIVND (reference sequence). Deletions cut 1 base from V and 5 bases from J, with 14 bases between. The CDR3 has 15 residues. CDR3 sequence: CASSIGATRGTEAFF. Here the CDR3 DNA reads TGTGCCAGTAGTATAGGCGCTACCCGAGGGACTGAAGCTTTCTTT.

CDR3 amino acids: CASSRPLAGSQNTGELFF. Here the CDR3 DNA reads TGTGCCAGCAGCCGTCCTTTAGCGGGATCTCAGAACACCGGGGAGCTGTTTTTT. This rearrangement joins TRBV5-6 to TRBJ2-2, with 8 bases fitting TRBD2. CDR3 length: 18 residues. Germline V gene sequence: CDR1 SGHDT, CDR2 YYEEEE. J was trimmed by 1 base and V by 4 bases; bases with no gene match: 12.

The table lists this clonotype with a few counts. The rearrangement uses TRBV20-1 and TRBJ2-7; 8 bases agree with TRBD2. The germline CDR1 and CDR2 sequences are DFQATT and SNEGSKA (reference sequence). V lost 6 bases to trimming and J lost 4 bases; unmatched junction nucleotides: 5. This CDR3 spans 12 amino acids. This CDR3 reads CSAQGGRYEQYF. CDR3 sequence (DNA): TGCAGTGCCCAGGGCGGGAGGTACGAGCAGTACTTC.

The rearrangement links TRBV9 to TRBJ1-2, with D perhaps TRBD1 (5 bases). The length of the CDR3 is 12 residues. V was trimmed by 3 bases and J by 8 bases, leaving 11 bases between them. CDR1 is SGDLS and CDR2 is YYNGEE in the germline V gene. The CDR3 DNA follows: TGTGCCAGCAGCGCCGACAGTCACGGCTACACCTTC. As protein: CASSADSHGYTF.

This clonotype was counted between two and nine times. V is TRBV5-1 and J is TRBJ2-5, with D maybe TRBD2 (5 bases). This CDR3 is built from 15 residues. Germline V gives CDR1 SGHRS, CDR2 YFSETQ. The germline V and J ends were trimmed by 3 bases and 4 bases, with 16 bases remaining between them. The CDR3 DNA follows: TGCGCCAGCAGCTCGTCGGGGTCCGCGCGAGAGACCCAGTACTTC. Residues: CASSSSGSARETQYF.

This clonotype has just a few counts. The J gene is TRBJ1-1, the V gene TRBV11-2; D call uncertain. This CDR3 has 16 residues. The V gene lost 1 base and the J gene lost 0 bases, with 12 bases spanning the gap. Germline CDR1 and CDR2: SGHAT and FQNNGV. The CDR3 reads CASSLGPGKLNTEAFF. The CDR3 coding sequence is TGTGCCAGCAGCTTAGGACCCGGGAAGTTGAACACTGAAGCTTTCTTT.

This clonotype was seen a handful of times. The V and J genes are TRBV28 and TRBJ2-1; D perhaps matches TRBD2 (5 bases). The V gene's germline CDR1 is MDHEN and CDR2 SYDVKM. The ends were cut back, 5 bases at V and 4 bases at J, with 18 bases in the middle. CDR3 length: 16 amino acids. CDR3 protein: CASSPNPREGYNEQFF. The CDR3 DNA is TGTGCCAGCAGTCCGAACCCCCGGGAAGGGTACAATGAGCAGTTCTTC.

This rearrangement joins TRBV27 to TRBJ1-1, with a weak D call TRBD1 (5 bases). Germline-derived CDR1 and CDR2 are MNHEY and SMNVEV (reference sequence). Trimming took 2 bases from V and 5 from J, leaving 9 bases between them. The CDR3 covers 13 residues. For the CDR3, the DNA is TGTGCCAGCAGTTTACAAAGGACAACTGAAGCTTTCTTT. It yields the protein CASSLQRTTEAFF.

This clonotype has just a few counts. This sequence joins TRBV6-2 or TRBV6-3 and TRBJ2-1; 10 nucleotides line up with TRBD1. Unmatched junction bases numbered 4, after V lost 10 bases and J lost 10 bases. The CDR3 extends over 11 amino acids. In germline, CDR1 is MNHEY, CDR2 SVGEGT. Written as DNA, the CDR3 is TGTGCCACGGGACAGGGGAACGAGCAGTTCTTC. Protein: CATGQGNEQFF.

The V gene is TRBV27, the J gene TRBJ1-6, with no clear D. Trimming left V 7 bases short and J 0 bases short, with 10 bases between. Germline V CDR1 and CDR2: MNHEY, SMNVEV (reference sequence). This CDR3 contains 15 residues. Written as DNA, the CDR3 is TGTGCCAGCACGGGTTTGAGCTCCTATAATTCACCCCTCCACTTT. Amino acid sequence: CASTGLSSYNSPLHF.

There are a few counts of this clonotype. The chain is built from TRBV20-1 and TRBJ1-4, with D possibly matching TRBD1 (6 bases). V dropped 2 bases and J dropped 4 bases, with 11 bases sitting between them. The V gene's germline CDR1 is DFQATT and CDR2 SNEGSKA (reference sequence). The CDR3 spans 14 residues. CDR3 protein: CSARPMDSNEKLFF. The DNA of the CDR3 is TGCAGTGCTAGACCCATGGACAGTAATGAAAAACTGTTTTTT.

In regard to this clonotype: Relative to the germline gene, one junction end is altered; a read error may explain this. CDR3 sequence (DNA): TGTGGCAGCAGTTCTACTCGGGGGGGGAGCTCCTACGAGCAGTACTTC. Encoded protein: CGSSSTRGGSSYEQYF. This sequence joins TRBV6-5 and TRBJ2-7, with 8 bases aligning to TRBD2. The CDR3 runs 16 residues. Germline CDR1 MNHEY, CDR2 SVGAGI.

This clonotype was seen many times. V and J are TRBV6-1 and TRBJ2-2, with unresolved D. Trimming cost V 8 bases and J 1 base, with 11 bases left between them. Germline CDR1 is MNHNS and CDR2 is SASEGT. This CDR3 has 14 residues. The CDR3 sequence: CASSPPGNTGELFF. In DNA, the CDR3 is TGTGCCAGCTCCCCCCCAGGGAACACCGGGGAGCTGTTTTTT.

This clonotype was found a few times. The chain uses TRBV29-1 and TRBJ2-1; TRBD2 is a possible D gene (6 bases). The CDR3 length is 12 residues. Trimming shortened V by 6 bases and J by 4 bases, and 10 bases separated the two germline ends. In germline, CDR1 is SQVTM, CDR2 ANQGSEA. The CDR3 DNA follows: TGCAGCGTCGGGGCGGGGTACAATGAGCAGTTCTTC. Protein product: CSVGAGYNEQFF.

The chain carries TRBV28 and TRBJ2-7; D is unclear. Trimming took 5 bases from V and 2 from J, leaving 7 bases between them. There are 12 residues in the CDR3. The V gene's germline CDR1 is MDHEN and CDR2 SYDVKM. The CDR3 nucleotides read TGTGCCAGCAGTGTGAACACCTACGAGCAGTACTTC. Amino acid sequence: CASSVNTYEQYF. Variable domain in full (rest from reference TRBV28 and TRBJ2-7): DVKVTQSSRYLVKRTGEKVFLECVQDMDHENMFWYRQDPGLGLRLIYFSYDVKMKEKGDIPEGYSVSREKKERFSLILESASTNQTSMYLCASSVNTYEQYFGPGTRLTVT.